The 17 T cell receptor beta chains below come from one sample, sequenced in a study of CD8 T cells in ankylosing spondylitis. Each CDR3 protein is one row after TCRdb ran MiXCR on the 5' RACE reads. The sample records about 240,000 distinct CDR3 sequences, around 7.8% being singletons. The sample comprised blood, either unsorted or a sorted T cell fraction (not recorded which). The receptors were gathered from a male donor with ankylosing spondylitis or in good health (not recorded which).

This clonotype was picked up many times. The chain is built from TRBV12-3 or TRBV12-4 and TRBJ2-5; 8 bases are shared with TRBD1. CDR3 length: 16 amino acids. The V gene end was trimmed by 2 bases and the J gene end by 4 bases; junction bases not matched to a gene: 9. CDR3 bases: TGTGCCAGCAGTTTATCGGGACAGGTCAGGGTAGAGACCCAGTACTTC. Its protein is CASSLSGQVRVETQYF.

This clonotype was counted many times. This sequence joins TRBV5-6 and TRBJ1-6, with TRBD1 matching over 7 bases. This CDR3 comprises 14 residues. V gave up 4 bases and J gave up 5 bases; unmatched junction bases: 3. CDR1 and CDR2 (germline): SGHDT, YYEEEE. CDR3 region: CASSRTGDNSPLHF. Written as DNA, the CDR3 is TGTGCCAGCAGCCGGACAGGAGATAATTCACCCCTCCACTTT.

This clonotype was observed many times. The chain combines TRBV20-1 with TRBJ1-1; D is uncertain. The CDR3 is 13 residues long. Deletions cut 2 bases from V and 4 bases from J, with 11 bases between. Germline V gene sequence: CDR1 DFQATT, CDR2 SNEGSKA (reference sequence). The CDR3, as DNA: TGCAGTGCTAGACCTCCGACCGGCACTGAAGCTTTCTTT. This encodes CSARPPTGTEAFF.

This clonotype was observed many times. The chain links TRBV20-1 to TRBJ2-3; D is undetermined. The CDR3 runs 14 residues. The V gene's germline CDR1 is DFQATT and CDR2 SNEGSKA (reference sequence). The V end lost 5 bases, the J end lost 5 bases, and 17 bases lay between the germline ends. CDR3 residues: CSAFNPTPIDTQYF. In DNA, the CDR3 is TGCAGTGCTTTTAATCCGACACCGATAGATACGCAGTATTTT.

Many counts were recorded for this clonotype. The V gene is TRBV12-3 or TRBV12-4, the J gene TRBJ2-3; perhaps TRBD2 as D (6 bases). The CDR3 sequence is 12 residues long. Trimming took 9 bases from V and 7 from J, leaving 14 bases between them. The CDR3 nucleotides read TGTGCCAGTCAGGGACTTGCAAATACGCAGTATTTT. This codes for CASQGLANTQYF.

This clonotype has just a few counts. The V gene is TRBV30, the J gene TRBJ2-7; 10 nucleotides align to TRBD1. The CDR3 has 13 amino acids. The junction had 8 bases not matched to a gene; V was cut back by 8 bases and J by 4 bases. The germline V gene has CDR1 GTSNPN and CDR2 SVGIG (reference sequence). The CDR3 sequence is CAGGQGPPYEQYF. The CDR3 nucleotides are TGTGCCGGGGGACAGGGGCCCCCTTACGAGCAGTACTTC.

This clonotype was recorded at least ten times. This chain connects TRBV4-3 to TRBJ2-1; D is unresolved. The CDR3 totals 15 residues. Trimming took 4 bases from V and 4 from J, leaving 14 bases between them. Germline V CDR1 and CDR2: LGHNA, YSLEER. This chain's CDR3 is CASSLSTGSYNEQFF. The DNA of the CDR3 is TGCGCCAGCAGCCTGAGCACCGGCTCTTACAATGAGCAGTTCTTC.

The J gene is TRBJ2-5, the V gene TRBV10-3, with D tentatively TRBD2 (5 bases). There are 14 residues in the CDR3. The germline V gene encodes CDR1 ENHRY and CDR2 SYGVKD. V dropped 2 bases and J dropped 4 bases, with 11 bases sitting between them. The CDR3 DNA follows: TGTGCCATCAGTGAGCCAGGAGGCGCAGAGACCCAGTACTTC. Translating gives CAISEPGGAETQYF.

The table lists this clonotype with many counts. The rearrangement joins TRBV5-1 to TRBJ2-7; either TRBD1 or TRBD2 may fit D (6 bases each). The length of the CDR3 is 14 residues. V was cut by 2 bases and J by 5 bases, with 14 bases left in between. Germline values: CDR1 SGHRS, CDR2 YFSETQ. CDR3 nucleotide sequence: TGCGCCAGCAGCTTATCCGGGGGCAGCGACGAGCAGTACTTC. It encodes CASSLSGGSDEQYF.

This clonotype was picked up many times. The chain links TRBV12-3 or TRBV12-4 to TRBJ2-1; D perhaps matches TRBD2 (5 bases). With 7 bases removed from V and 8 bases from J, the gap between germline ends came to 18 bases. This CDR3 is built from 14 residues. DNA of the CDR3: TGTGCCAGCACCAAAACCCCTAGTAGCGATGAGCAGTTCTTC. Encoded protein: CASTKTPSSDEQFF.

This clonotype was detected a few times. The rearrangement joins TRBV3-1 to TRBJ1-1; D is perhaps TRBD1 (5 bases). Trimming removed 0 bases at V and 5 bases at J, with 19 bases between. This CDR3 comprises 17 residues. Germline V gene data show CDR1 as LGHDT and CDR2 as YNNKEL (reference sequence). CDR3 in DNA: TGTGCCAGCAGCCAAGACCCCTACCGGAGGGGAGGGACTGAAGCTTTCTTT. Its translation is CASSQDPYRRGGTEAFF.

This clonotype showed up many times. V gene TRBV20-1 combines with J gene TRBJ1-5; perhaps TRBD1 as D (5 bases). Germline-derived CDR1 and CDR2 are DFQATT and SNEGSKA (reference sequence). There are 14 residues in the CDR3. Trimming removed 3 bases at V and 3 bases at J, with 12 bases between. The CDR3 DNA sequence: TGCAGTGCTAGTGGGGGTGACCTCAATCAGCCCCAGCATTTT. Protein product: CSASGGDLNQPQHF.

In the case of this clonotype: This may be a read error, as it is one base from a much larger clone. The rearrangement uses TRBV5-6 and TRBJ2-6, with D uncertain. CDR3 length: 15 residues. Germline values: CDR1 SGHDT, CDR2 YYEEEE. The CDR3 nucleotides are TGTGCCCGCAGACCTGAGATCTCTGGGGCCAACGTCCTGACTTTC. The encoded protein is CARRPEISGANVLTF.

This clonotype was recorded many times. The chain carries TRBV7-9 and TRBJ2-1; TRBD1 is a possible D gene (7 bases). Germline-derived CDR1 and CDR2 are SEHNR and FQNEAQ (reference sequence). This CDR3 has 11 residues. V was shortened by 2 bases and J by 15 bases, with 11 bases between the two germline ends. CDR3 sequence reads: CASSLYQGGFF. In DNA, the CDR3 is TGTGCCAGCAGCTTATATCAGGGGGGGTTCTTC.

This clonotype appeared many times. V is TRBV27 and J is TRBJ2-2; D is unresolved. Trimming stripped 0 bases from V and 6 bases from J, with 8 bases between. Per germline, CDR1 MNHEY and CDR2 SMNVEV (reference sequence). CDR3 length: 14 residues. The CDR3 spells CASSLSGPPGELFF. CDR3 sequence (DNA): TGTGCCAGCAGTTTATCTGGTCCCCCCGGGGAGCTGTTTTTT.

At least ten counts were recorded for this clonotype. The chain combines TRBV12-3 or TRBV12-4 with TRBJ2-2, with 7 bases aligning to TRBD1. The junction had 9 bases not matched to a gene; V was cut back by 5 bases and J by 6 bases. The length of the CDR3 is 15 residues. CDR3 coding DNA: TGTGCCAGCAGTCTCCCGGGACAGCTCCCCGGGGAGCTGTTTTTT. It yields the protein CASSLPGQLPGELFF.

In its sample, this clonotype was seen many times. The rearrangement joins TRBV29-1 to TRBJ1-4, with 12 bases matching TRBD1. CDR1 and CDR2 (germline): SQVTM, ANQGSEA. J was trimmed by 3 bases and V by 1 base; bases with no gene match: 9. CDR3 size: 18 residues. As DNA, the CDR3 is TGCAGCGTTGAAGTGGGACAGGGGGCGGCCTACTCTAATGAAAAACTGTTTTTT. Translation: CSVEVGQGAAYSNEKLFF.